This TCR beta chain comes out of a study of blood T cell repertoires in COVID-19. The ends lost 3 bases at V and 5 bases at J; junction bases unmatched: 9. Looked up from germline, CDR1 is LNHDA and CDR2 is SQIVND (reference sequence). The CDR3 is 16 amino acids. The repertoire was sequenced with immunoSEQ multiplex PCR; TCRdb's copy has only in-frame clones and lacks some. The sample yields about 260,000 clones, around 89% seen once. What was sequenced was PBMCs or T cells enriched from blood (not recorded which). This TCR was sampled from a man in his fifties who had been exposed to COVID-19. The J gene is TRBJ1-5, the V gene TRBV19; 8 nucleotides align to TRBD1. CDR3 in amino acids: CASSIWRATGDQPQHF. For the CDR3, the DNA is TGTGCCAGTAGTATCTGGAGGGCGACAGGGGATCAGCCCCAGCATTTT.